Listed below are T cell receptor beta chains from one sample, sequenced in a study of blood T cell repertoires in COVID-19. Only in-frame clones appear in the TCRdb table, and some are missing; sequencing was by immunoSEQ multiplex PCR. The sample records approximately 220,000 clones, 88% being singletons. Sequencing was carried out using peripheral blood. These receptors were collected from a man in his forties with acute or convalescent COVID-19. Each CDR3 is given with its conserved first and last residue. Each record gives: CDR3 protein, CDR3 DNA, V gene, CDR3 length, D gene, J gene. The D gene is left open where the match is weak.

CASSYSGQPTEKLFF	TGTGCCAGCAGTTACTCAGGACAGCCGACCGAAAAACTGTTTTTT	TRBV6-5	15	NA	TRBJ1-4
CASSYRTGTYEQYF	TGTGCCAGCAGTTACCGTACAGGGACCTACGAGCAGTACTTC	TRBV6-5	14	NA	TRBJ2-7
CASSSDRGWEQYF	TGTGCCAGCAGCTCGGACAGGGGATGGGAGCAGTACTTC	TRBV11-2	13	TRBD1	TRBJ2-7
CAISDRREKVETQYF	TGTGCCATCAGTGATAGGCGGGAGAAGGTAGAGACCCAGTACTTC	TRBV10-3	15	TRBD2	TRBJ2-5
CASSQDRGSSGASHEQYF	TGTGCCAGCAGCCAGGACAGGGGCTCTAGCGGCGCGAGCCACGAGCAGTACTTC	TRBV7-2	18	TRBD1	TRBJ2-7
CASSYTDRGGFMNTEAFF	TGTGCCAGCAGTTATACAGACAGGGGGGGATTCATGAACACTGAAGCTTTCTTT	TRBV6-2/TRBV6-3	18	TRBD1	TRBJ1-1
CASSLIAGGAGELFF	TGTGCCAGCAGCTTAATAGCGGGGGGGGCCGGGGAGCTGTTTTTT	TRBV11-3	15	TRBD2	TRBJ2-2
CASSADRDSPYEQYF	TGTGCCAGCAGCGCAGATAGGGACAGCCCCTACGAGCAGTACTTC	TRBV9	15	TRBD1	TRBJ2-7
CASSFSGTGTDTQYF	TGTGCCAGCAGTTTCTCCGGGACAGGGACAGATACGCAGTATTTT	TRBV6-5	15	TRBD1	TRBJ2-3
CASSQPGGGPKEVLHF	TGTGCCAGCAGCCAGCCCGGTGGAGGGCCTAAAGAAGTCCTCCACTTT	TRBV4-2	16	NA	TRBJ1-6
CASSRTGGTEAFF	TGTGCCAGCTCGCGTACAGGGGGCACTGAAGCTTTCTTT	TRBV18	13	TRBD1	TRBJ1-1
CAWSVVAGGGDTQYF	TGTGCCTGGAGTGTAGTAGCGGGAGGTGGAGATACGCAGTATTTT	TRBV30	15	TRBD2	TRBJ2-3
CASSHVLGTHREKLFF	TGTGCCAGCAGCCACGTTCTGGGGACTCATAGGGAAAAACTGTTTTTT	TRBV3-1/TRBV3-2	16	NA	TRBJ1-4
CTSSPHRGVAKNIQYF	TGCACCAGCAGCCCCCACAGGGGGGTAGCCAAAAACATTCAGTACTTC	TRBV1	16	NA	TRBJ2-4
CAWSSPGTSNYGYTF	TGTGCCTGGAGTTCCCCTGGGACATCTAACTATGGCTACACCTTC	TRBV30	15	NA	TRBJ1-2
CASSPPTGHQETQYF	TGTGCCAGCTCGCCCCCAACAGGTCACCAAGAGACCCAGTACTTC	TRBV18	15	NA	TRBJ2-5
CASSGGQGISYNEQFF	TGCGCCAGCAGCGGGGGACAGGGAATCTCCTACAATGAGCAGTTCTTC	TRBV5-1	16	TRBD1	TRBJ2-1
CASSDVRDSGNTIYF	TGTGCCAGCAGTGACGTACGGGACAGCGGAAACACCATATATTTT	TRBV25-1	15	TRBD1	TRBJ1-3